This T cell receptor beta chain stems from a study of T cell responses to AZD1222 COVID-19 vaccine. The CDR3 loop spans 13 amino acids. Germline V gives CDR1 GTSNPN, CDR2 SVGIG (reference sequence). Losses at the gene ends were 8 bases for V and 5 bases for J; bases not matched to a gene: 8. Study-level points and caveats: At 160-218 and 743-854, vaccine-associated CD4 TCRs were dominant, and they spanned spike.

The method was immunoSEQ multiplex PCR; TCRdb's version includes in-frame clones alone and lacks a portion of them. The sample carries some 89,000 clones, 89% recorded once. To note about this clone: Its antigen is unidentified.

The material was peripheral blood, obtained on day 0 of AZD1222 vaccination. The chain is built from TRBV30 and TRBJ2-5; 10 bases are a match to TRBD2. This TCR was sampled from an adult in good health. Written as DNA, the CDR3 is TGTGCCCGCGTGCCGGGACTAGCGGAGACCCAGTACTTC. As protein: CARVPGLAETQYF.